This T cell receptor beta chain was captured in a study of T cell repertoires in ileal Crohn's disease. CDR3 length equals 13 residues. V gave up 2 bases and J gave up 4 bases, with 9 bases separating them. Germline CDR1 reads SGHNT; CDR2 reads YYREEE (reference sequence). TCRdb's table, derived via immunoSEQ multiplex PCR, lists solely in-frame clones and lacks some. The sample includes several thousand clones, 74% of them seen just once. The chain uses TRBV5-4 and TRBJ1-2; D is undetermined. This TCR was recovered from an adult with Crohn's disease. Sequencing was performed on ileal tissue. The CDR3 coding sequence is TGTGCCAGCAGCTTTTCCGGAGTCTATGGCTACACCTTC. Protein product: CASSFSGVYGYTF.